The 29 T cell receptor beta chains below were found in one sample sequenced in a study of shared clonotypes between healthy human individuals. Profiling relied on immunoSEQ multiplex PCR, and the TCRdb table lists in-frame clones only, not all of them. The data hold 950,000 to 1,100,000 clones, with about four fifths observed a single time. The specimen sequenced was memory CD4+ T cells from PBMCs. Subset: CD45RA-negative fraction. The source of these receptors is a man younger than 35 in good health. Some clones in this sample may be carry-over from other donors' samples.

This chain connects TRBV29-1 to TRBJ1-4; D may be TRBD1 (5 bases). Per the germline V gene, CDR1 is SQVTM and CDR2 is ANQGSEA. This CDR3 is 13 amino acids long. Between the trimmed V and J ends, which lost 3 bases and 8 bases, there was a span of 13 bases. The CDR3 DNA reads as TGCAGCGTTGAGCCCAGGGATGGCGAAAAACTGTTTTTT. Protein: CSVEPRDGEKLFF. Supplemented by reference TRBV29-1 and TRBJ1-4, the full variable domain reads SAVISQKPSRDICQRGTSLTIQCQVDSQVTMMFWYRQQPGQSLTLIATANQGSEATYESGFVIDKFPISRPNLTFSTLTVSNMSPEDSSIYLCSVEPRDGEKLFFGSGTQLSVL.

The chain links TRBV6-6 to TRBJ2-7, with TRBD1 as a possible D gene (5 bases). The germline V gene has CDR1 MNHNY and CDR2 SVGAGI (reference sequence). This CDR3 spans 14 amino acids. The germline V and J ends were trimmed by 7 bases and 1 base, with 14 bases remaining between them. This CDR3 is CASTSLKGSYEQYF. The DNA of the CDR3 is TGTGCCAGCACCAGCTTGAAGGGGTCCTACGAGCAGTACTTC.

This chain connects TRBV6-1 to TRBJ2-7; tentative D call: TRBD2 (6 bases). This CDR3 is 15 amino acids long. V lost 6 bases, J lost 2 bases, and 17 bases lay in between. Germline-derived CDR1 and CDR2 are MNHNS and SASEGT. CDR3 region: CASSPPGRGTYEQYF. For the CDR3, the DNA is TGTGCCAGCAGCCCACCGGGACGGGGGACCTACGAGCAGTACTTC.

CDR3 sequence reads: CASSRAGQGGMNEQFF. The CDR3 nucleotides read TGCGCCAGCAGCCGGGCGGGACAGGGGGGCATGAATGAGCAGTTCTTC. The gene calls are TRBV10-1 and TRBJ2-1; TRBD1 matches 11 bases. After removal of 6 bases from V and 7 bases from J, the junction contained 11 bases not matched to a gene. The germline CDR1 and CDR2 sequences are WNHNN and SYGVQD (reference sequence). This CDR3 has 16 amino acids.

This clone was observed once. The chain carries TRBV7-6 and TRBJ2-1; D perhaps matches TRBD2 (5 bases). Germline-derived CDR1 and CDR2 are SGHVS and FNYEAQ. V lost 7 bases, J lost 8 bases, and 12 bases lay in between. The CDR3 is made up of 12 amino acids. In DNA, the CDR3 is TGTGCCAGCACCCGGAACGGGGATGAGCAGTTCTTC. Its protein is CASTRNGDEQFF.

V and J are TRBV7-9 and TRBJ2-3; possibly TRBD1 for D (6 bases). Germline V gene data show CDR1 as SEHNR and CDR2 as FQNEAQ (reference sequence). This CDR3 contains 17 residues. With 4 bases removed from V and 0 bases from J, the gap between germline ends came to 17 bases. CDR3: CASSSTWKTGSTDTQYF. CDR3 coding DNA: TGTGCCAGCAGCTCCACGTGGAAGACAGGCAGCACAGATACGCAGTATTTT.

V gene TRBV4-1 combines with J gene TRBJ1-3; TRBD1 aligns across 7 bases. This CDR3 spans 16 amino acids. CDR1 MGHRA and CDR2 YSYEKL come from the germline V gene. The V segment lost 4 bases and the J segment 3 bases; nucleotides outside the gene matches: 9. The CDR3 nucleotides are TGCGCCAGCAGCCCATACCTACAGGGGAATGGAAACACCATATATTTT. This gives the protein CASSPYLQGNGNTIYF.

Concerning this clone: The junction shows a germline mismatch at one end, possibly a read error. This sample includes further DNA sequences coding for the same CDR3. The CDR3 bases are TGTGCCAGCAGCCAGGTCGGGACTGCGAACACCGGGGAGCTGTTTTTT. This sequence encodes CASSQVGTANTGELFF. The chain is built from TRBV4-1 and TRBJ2-2, with D possibly being TRBD2 (6 bases). The CDR3 spans 16 residues. Germline V CDR1 and CDR2: MGHRA, YSYEKL.

The CDR3 nucleotides read TGCGCCAGCATAGACCTAGCGGGAGGGGGATACAATGAGCAGTTCTTC. It is translated as CASIDLAGGGYNEQFF. J is TRBJ2-1 and V is TRBV5-1; 12 bases are a match to TRBD2. Germline CDR1 is SGHRS and CDR2 is YFSETQ. Trimming removed 6 bases from V and 4 bases from J; junction bases left unmatched: 8. The length of the CDR3 is 16 residues. The full variable domain, in which reference TRBV5-1 and TRBJ2-1 provide the parts outside the CDR3, is KAGVTQTPRYLIKTRGQQVTLSCSPISGHRSVSWYQQTPGQGLQFLFEYFSETQRNKGNFPGRFSGRQFSNSRSEMNVSTLELGDSALYLCASIDLAGGGYNEQFFGPGTRLTVL.

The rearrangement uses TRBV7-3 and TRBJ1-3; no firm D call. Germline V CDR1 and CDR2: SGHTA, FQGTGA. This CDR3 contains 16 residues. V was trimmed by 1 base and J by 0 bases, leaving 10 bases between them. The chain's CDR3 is CASSLKPGNSGNTIYF. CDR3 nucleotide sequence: TGTGCCAGCAGCTTAAAGCCCGGGAACTCTGGAAACACCATATATTTT.

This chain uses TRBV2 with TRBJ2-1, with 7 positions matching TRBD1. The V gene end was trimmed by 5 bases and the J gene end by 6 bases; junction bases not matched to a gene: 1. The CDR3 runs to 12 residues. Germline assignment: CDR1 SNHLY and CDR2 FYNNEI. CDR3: CASSRTGNEQFF. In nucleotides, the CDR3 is TGTGCCAGCAGTAGGACAGGCAATGAGCAGTTCTTC.

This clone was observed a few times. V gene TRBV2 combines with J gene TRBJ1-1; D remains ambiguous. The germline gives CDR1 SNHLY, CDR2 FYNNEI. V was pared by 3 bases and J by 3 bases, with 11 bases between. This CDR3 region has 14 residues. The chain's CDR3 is CASSDRQVDTEAFF. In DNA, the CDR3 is TGTGCCAGCAGTGACCGGCAGGTAGACACTGAAGCTTTCTTT. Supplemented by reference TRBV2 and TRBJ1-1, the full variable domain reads EPEVTQTPSHQVTQMGQEVILRCVPISNHLYFYWYRQILGQKVEFLVSFYNNEISEKSEIFDDQFSVERPDGSNFTLKIRSTKLEDSAMYFCASSDRQVDTEAFFGQGTRLTVV.

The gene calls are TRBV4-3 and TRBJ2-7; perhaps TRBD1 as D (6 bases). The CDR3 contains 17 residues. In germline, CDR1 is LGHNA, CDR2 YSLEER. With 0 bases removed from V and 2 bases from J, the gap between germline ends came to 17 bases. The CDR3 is CASSQETDRRIPYEQYF. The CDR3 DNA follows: TGCGCCAGCAGCCAAGAAACCGACAGGCGAATTCCCTACGAGCAGTACTTC.

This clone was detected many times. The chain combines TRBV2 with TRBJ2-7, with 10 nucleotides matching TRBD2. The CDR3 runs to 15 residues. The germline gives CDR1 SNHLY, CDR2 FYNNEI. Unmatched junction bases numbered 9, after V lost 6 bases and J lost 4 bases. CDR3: CASRLAGQGFYEQYF. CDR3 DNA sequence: TGTGCCAGCAGACTAGCGGGGCAGGGGTTTTACGAGCAGTACTTC.

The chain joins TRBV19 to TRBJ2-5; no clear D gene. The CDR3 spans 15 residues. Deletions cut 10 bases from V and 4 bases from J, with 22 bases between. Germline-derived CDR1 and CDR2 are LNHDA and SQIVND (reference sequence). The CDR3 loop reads CATQIVGSRGETQYF. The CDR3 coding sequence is TGTGCCACCCAGATCGTGGGATCCAGAGGAGAGACCCAGTACTTC.

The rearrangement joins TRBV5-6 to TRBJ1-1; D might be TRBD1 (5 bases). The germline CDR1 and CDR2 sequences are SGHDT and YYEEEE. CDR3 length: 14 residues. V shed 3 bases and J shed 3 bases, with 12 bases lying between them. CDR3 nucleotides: TGTGCCAGCAGCTGGGGCTCGAGGGACACTGAAGCTTTCTTT. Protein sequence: CASSWGSRDTEAFF.

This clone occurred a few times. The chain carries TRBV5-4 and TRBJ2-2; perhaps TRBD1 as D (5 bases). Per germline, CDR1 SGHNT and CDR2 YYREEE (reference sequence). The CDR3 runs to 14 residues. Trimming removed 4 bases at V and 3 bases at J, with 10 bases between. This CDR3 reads CASSTFRDTGELFF. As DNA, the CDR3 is TGTGCCAGCAGCACGTTCAGGGACACCGGGGAGCTGTTTTTT.

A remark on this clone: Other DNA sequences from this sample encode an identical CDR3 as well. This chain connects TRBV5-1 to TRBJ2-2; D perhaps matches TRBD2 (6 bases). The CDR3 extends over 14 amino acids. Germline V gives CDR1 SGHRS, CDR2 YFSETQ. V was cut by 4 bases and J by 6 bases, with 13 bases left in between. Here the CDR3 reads CASSPRTGAGELFF. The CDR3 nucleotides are TGCGCCAGCAGCCCGCGGACGGGGGCCGGGGAGCTGTTTTTT. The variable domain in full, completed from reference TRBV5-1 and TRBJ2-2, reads KAGVTQTPRYLIKTRGQQVTLSCSPISGHRSVSWYQQTPGQGLQFLFEYFSETQRNKGNFPGRFSGRQFSNSRSEMNVSTLELGDSALYLCASSPRTGAGELFFGEGSRLTVL.

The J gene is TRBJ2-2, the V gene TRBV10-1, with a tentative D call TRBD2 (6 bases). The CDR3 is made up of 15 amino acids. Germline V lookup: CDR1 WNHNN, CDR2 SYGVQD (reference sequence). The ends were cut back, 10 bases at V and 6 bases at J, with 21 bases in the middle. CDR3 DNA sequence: TGCGCCAACGTCTCTGGCGGGAATTTCCCCGGGGAGCTGTTTTTT. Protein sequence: CANVSGGNFPGELFF.

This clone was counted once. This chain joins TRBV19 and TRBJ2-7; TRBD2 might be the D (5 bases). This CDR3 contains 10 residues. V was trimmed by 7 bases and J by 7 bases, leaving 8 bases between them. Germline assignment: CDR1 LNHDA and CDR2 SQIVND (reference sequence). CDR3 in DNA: TGTGCCAGTAAACTAGTTGAGCAGTACTTC. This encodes CASKLVEQYF.

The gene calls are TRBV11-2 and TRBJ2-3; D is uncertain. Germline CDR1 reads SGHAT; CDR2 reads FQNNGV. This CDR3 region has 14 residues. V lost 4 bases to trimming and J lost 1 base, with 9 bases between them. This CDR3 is CASSSGPRTDTQYF. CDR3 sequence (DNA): TGTGCCAGCAGCTCTGGGCCGCGCACAGATACGCAGTATTTT.

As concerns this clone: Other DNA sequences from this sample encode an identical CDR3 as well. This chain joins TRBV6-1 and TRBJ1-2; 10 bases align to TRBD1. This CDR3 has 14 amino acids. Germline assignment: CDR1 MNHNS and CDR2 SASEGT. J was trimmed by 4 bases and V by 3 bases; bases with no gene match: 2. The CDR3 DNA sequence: TGTGCCAGCAGTGAGGGACAGGGGATCTATGGCTACACCTTC. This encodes CASSEGQGIYGYTF.

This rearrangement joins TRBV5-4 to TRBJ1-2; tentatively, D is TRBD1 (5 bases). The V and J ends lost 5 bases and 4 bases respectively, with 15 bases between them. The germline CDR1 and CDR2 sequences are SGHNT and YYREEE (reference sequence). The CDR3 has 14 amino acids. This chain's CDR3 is CASSSQDSIYGYTF. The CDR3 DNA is TGTGCCAGCAGTTCTCAAGACAGTATCTATGGCTACACCTTC.

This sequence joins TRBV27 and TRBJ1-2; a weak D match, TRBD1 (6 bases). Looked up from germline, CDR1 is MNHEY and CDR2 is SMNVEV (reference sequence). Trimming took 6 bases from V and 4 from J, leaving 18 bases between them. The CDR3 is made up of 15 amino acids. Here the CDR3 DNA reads TGTGCCAGCAGAGTAGCAGGGGCGCGGGGCTATGGCTACACCTTC. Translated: CASRVAGARGYGYTF.

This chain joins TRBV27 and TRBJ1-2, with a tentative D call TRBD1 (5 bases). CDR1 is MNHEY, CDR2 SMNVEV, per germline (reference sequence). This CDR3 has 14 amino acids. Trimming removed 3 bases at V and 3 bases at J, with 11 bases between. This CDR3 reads CASSLREGYYGYTF. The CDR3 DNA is TGTGCCAGCAGTTTGAGGGAGGGGTACTATGGCTACACCTTC.

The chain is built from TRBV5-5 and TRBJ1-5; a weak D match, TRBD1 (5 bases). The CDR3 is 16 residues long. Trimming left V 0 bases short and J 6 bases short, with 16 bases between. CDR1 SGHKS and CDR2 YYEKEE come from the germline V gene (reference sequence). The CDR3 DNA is TGTGCCAGCAGCTTGGTCGTCGGGGGAGTAGGTCAGCCCCAGCATTTT. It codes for CASSLVVGGVGQPQHF.

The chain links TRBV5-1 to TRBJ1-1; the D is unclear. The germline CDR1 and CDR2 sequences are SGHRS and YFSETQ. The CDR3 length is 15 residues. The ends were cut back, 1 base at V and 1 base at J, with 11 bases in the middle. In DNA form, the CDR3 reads TGCGCCAGCAGCTTGACCGTTGGAGCGAACACTGAAGCTTTCTTT. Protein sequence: CASSLTVGANTEAFF.

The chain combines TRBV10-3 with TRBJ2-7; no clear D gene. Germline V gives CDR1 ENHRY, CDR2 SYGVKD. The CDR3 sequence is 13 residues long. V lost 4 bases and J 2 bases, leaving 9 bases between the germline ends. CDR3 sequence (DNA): TGTGCCATCAGTGGGGTAGGCGCCTACGAGCAGTACTTC. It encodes CAISGVGAYEQYF.

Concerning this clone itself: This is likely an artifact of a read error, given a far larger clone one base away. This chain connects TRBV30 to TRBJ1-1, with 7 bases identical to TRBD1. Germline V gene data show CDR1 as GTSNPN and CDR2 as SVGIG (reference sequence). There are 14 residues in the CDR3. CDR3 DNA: TGTGCCTGGTCGGACAGGCGGGGGTACACTGAAGCTTCCTTT. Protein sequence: CAWSDRRGYTEASF.